This T cell receptor (beta chain) appears in the sequencing data of a study of vaccination and CD4 T cells after COVID-19 (dated by TCRdb to 2022 to 2024). As for the study more broadly: Convalescent patients had a positive SARS-CoV-2 result on nasal swab PCR, and of these patients, under ten had mild disease and one had severe disease. The convalescent cohort included six males and four females, with two Hispanic individuals, seven Caucasians, two Asians and one multiracial person. Two doses of either the Pfizer-BioNTech BNT162b2 vaccine (n=8) or the Moderna mRNA-1273 vaccine (n=2) were administered to participants. Post-COVID blood samples were collected from convalescent patients a median of approximately 93 days after diagnosis, with a range of about 30 to 180 days. Post-vaccine blood samples were collected a median of around 10 weeks after the second vaccine dose, ranging from roughly 13 to 250 days. Overlapping spike peptide pools from SARS-CoV-2 and from the common cold coronaviruses HCoV-NL63, HCoV-OC43 and HCoV-229E were used as culture stimuli. In control cultures, a CEFX viral epitope pool was used as positive control, an HIV-1 Nef peptide pool was used as negative control, or no peptide was added. In roughly eleven COVID-19 convalescent patients and several infection-naive healthy vaccine recipients, the spike-specific CD4+ TCR repertoire before mRNA vaccination was compared with the repertoire after mRNA vaccination. The research as a whole found: In convalescent patients, a median roughly 86% of post-vaccine SARS-CoV-2-reactive clones were detected only after vaccination, suggesting vaccine-specific priming. The median number of SARS-CoV-2-reactive clonotypes rose from around 22 after infection to 35 to 45 after vaccination, but the change was not significant. The number of convalescent patients in the study was relatively small, and the study did not examine early timepoints following natural infection. Nearly all vaccine-specific clones in convalescent patients (304 of 307) were mono-reactive for SARS-CoV-2 spike rather than cross-reactive with common cold coronaviruses.

CDR1 DFQATT and CDR2 SNEGSKA were looked up in the germline V gene (reference sequence). At the junction V is shortened by 2 bases and J by 4 bases, with 14 bases in between. The CDR3 spans 15 residues, from the cysteine through the phenylalanine. Kept here is only the CDR3 DNA, which spans 45 bases and is read in frame from base 1. Worth noting for this clonotype: The clone's antigen remains unknown. One base away there is no much larger clone; base qualities are not given.

The treatment or condition tag for this specimen amounts to: roughly 10-day PBMC culture with coronavirus spike peptide pools or control peptides (ViraFEST assay). The ViraFEST assay, used in the study, expanded antigen-specific T cells with peptide pools and then identified the expanded clonotypes through TCR sequencing. The positive SARS-CoV-2 PCR tests of the convalescent patients were dated from March to December 2020, before the Alpha, Beta and Delta variants emerged in the United States. PBMCs were cultured at approximately 2 million per well in IMDM supplemented with approximately 4.7% human AB serum and 9.5 to 10 IU/ml IL-2, with around 10 ug/ml peptide pools added. Half of the culture medium was replaced with fresh IL-2-containing medium on days 3 and 7. CD4+ T cells were isolated after approximately ten days of culture through negative selection using the EasySep CD4+ T cell isolation kit. Ficoll-Paque Plus gradient centrifugation was used to isolate PBMCs from whole blood, and the isolated PBMCs were then either used fresh or cryopreserved at -140C. Each culture condition was generally run in triplicate wells.

Libraries came from PCR. At the Johns Hopkins FTIC core, DNA from the cultured CD4+ T cells underwent TCR sequencing with the Oncomine TCR Beta short-read assay. Genomic DNA was extracted from the cultured CD4+ T cells with the QIAamp micro DNA kit. Oncomine TCR Beta libraries from cultured CD4+ T cells were pooled with unique dual indexes and sequenced on an Illumina iSeq 100. The authors processed their data as follows. Non-productive sequences were filtered out, and CDR3s that did not start with C, did not end with F or W, or were shorter than 7 amino acids were discarded. The MANAFEST web application was used to identify antigen-specific clonotypes by comparing peptide-stimulated wells against reference wells and other culture wells. Positive clones required FDR below 0.05, an odds ratio above 5, and productive frequency above 0.1% in at least two of three replicate wells. Clonotypes that were significantly expanded in both SARS-CoV-2 spike wells and at least one common cold coronavirus spike condition were defined as cross-reactive. Similarity between CDR3 sequences was evaluated in R version 3.6.1 using Levenshtein distances (stringdist) and unrooted phylogenetic trees (ape). TCRdb ran its own pipeline on the public reads, namely fastp trimming at Q25 and MiXCR clone calling, and kept in-frame beta chains. Identical CDR3 proteins give one entry, which carries the most common genes and DNA. The V and J calls, along with clone size, are taken from TCRdb and not from the paper's own processing. The sample table shows roughly 15,000 distinct CDR3 sequences, and around 45% are seen once. About 8.1% of the sample rests with the top ten.

The chain uses TRBV20-1 and TRBJ2-2; the D gene remains uncertain. The receptor was derived from a human donor who had recovered from COVID-19. The specimen sequenced was CD4+ T cells from blood, cultured in vitro. The nucleotides read TGCAGTGCTAGAAATCCCATGGAACCCACCGGGGAGCTGTTTTTT. This gives the protein CSARNPMEPTGELFF.